The present T cell receptor (beta chain) was sequenced within a study of beta chain features in type 1 diabetes. Central memory, naive, regulatory and stem cell-like memory CD4+ cells were sorted by CD45RO/CCR7/CD25/CD127/CD95/CD27. Whole-study findings and limits: Equally in patients and controls, shorter templates might have been favored by PCR. In these data, an HLA type influence on TCRB rearrangement remained unresolved. Insertions at VDJ junctions were less frequent in type 1 diabetes patients. These patients also deleted more nucleotides at the same junctions.

The V gene's germline CDR1 is MDHEN and CDR2 SYDVKM. This CDR3 is built from 14 residues. V gave up 9 bases and J gave up 1 base, with 13 bases separating them. This clone was recorded a few times. No antigen is known for it. TCRB transcripts that were expressed got sequenced, as all of the isolated RNA had been reverse transcribed. Sequencing used immunoSEQ multiplex PCR; TCRdb keeps in-frame clones, though not all of them. The sample comprises approximately 140,000 clones, roughly 10% of which are singletons, and 0.5% to 0.65% rests with the top ten. The sample consisted of central memory CD4+ T cells from blood. The TCR comes from a woman aged 40-49 years in good health. This chain links TRBV28 with TRBJ2-1, with D perhaps matching TRBD2 (6 bases). The CDR3 DNA reads as TGTGCCAGTCGTTCGGGGGAGTCCTACAATGAGCAGTTCTTC. It encodes CASRSGESYNEQFF.